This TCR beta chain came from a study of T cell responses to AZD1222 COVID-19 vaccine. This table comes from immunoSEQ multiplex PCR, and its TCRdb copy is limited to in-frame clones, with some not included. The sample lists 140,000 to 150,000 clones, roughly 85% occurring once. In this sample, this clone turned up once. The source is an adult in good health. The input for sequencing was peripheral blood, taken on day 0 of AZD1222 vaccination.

The chain's CDR3 is CASSQGEAGANVLTF. In DNA, the CDR3 is TGTGCCAGCAGCCAGGGGGAGGCTGGGGCCAACGTCCTGACTTTC. V usage is TRBV7-2 and J usage is TRBJ2-6, with D maybe TRBD1 (7 bases). The CDR3 consists of 15 residues. Trimming left V 5 bases short and J 2 bases short, with 10 bases between. Germline V gene lookup returns CDR1 SGHTA and CDR2 FQGNSA.